This T cell receptor beta chain was documented in a study of shared clonotypes between healthy human individuals. Libraries were prepared by immunoSEQ multiplex PCR; TCRdb keeps only in-frame clonotypes and omits some of them. The table lists about 1,500,000 clones, more than 95% of them singletons. CDR3 length equals 16 residues. Germline CDR1 is ENHRY and CDR2 is SYGVKD. Trimming cost V 8 bases and J 0 bases, with 14 bases left between them. This sequence originates from a man aged 25 to 40 in good health. The sequenced sample was naive CD4+ T cells sorted from blood. Subset noted: CD45RA+ positively selected. The chain carries TRBV10-3 and TRBJ2-6, with D hard to call. This CDR3 reads CAIGSGESSGANVLTF. CDR3 bases: TGTGCCATCGGGTCAGGCGAAAGCTCTGGGGCCAACGTCCTGACTTTC.